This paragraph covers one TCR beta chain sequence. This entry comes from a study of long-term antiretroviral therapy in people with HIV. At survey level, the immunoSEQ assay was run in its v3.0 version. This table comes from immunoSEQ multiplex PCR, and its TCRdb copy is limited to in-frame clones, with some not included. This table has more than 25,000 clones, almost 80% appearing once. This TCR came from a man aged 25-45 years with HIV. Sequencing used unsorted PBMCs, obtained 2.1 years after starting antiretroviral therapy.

CDR3 sequence: CASSLALGGGRTNTGELFF. DNA for the CDR3: TGTGCCAGCAGCTTGGCCCTAGGGGGGGGGCGAACGAACACCGGGGAGCTGTTTTTT. This chain links TRBV5-4 with TRBJ2-2; D may be TRBD2 (7 bases). From germline, CDR1 is SGHNT and CDR2 YYREEE (reference sequence). The CDR3 contains 19 residues. V was trimmed by 0 bases and J by 0 bases, leaving 18 bases between them.